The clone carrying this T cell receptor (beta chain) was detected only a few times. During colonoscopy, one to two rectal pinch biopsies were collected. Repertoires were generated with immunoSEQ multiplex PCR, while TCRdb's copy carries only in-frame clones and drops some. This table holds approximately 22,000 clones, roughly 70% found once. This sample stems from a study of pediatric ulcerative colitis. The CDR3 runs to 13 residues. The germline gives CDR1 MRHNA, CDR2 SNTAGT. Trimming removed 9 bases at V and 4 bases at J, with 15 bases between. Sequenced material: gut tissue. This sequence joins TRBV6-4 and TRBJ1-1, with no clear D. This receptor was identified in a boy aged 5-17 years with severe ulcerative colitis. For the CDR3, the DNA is TGTGCCAGGGTACCGGGCCAGACCACTGAAGCTTTCTTT. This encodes CARVPGQTTEAFF.